These 14 T cell receptor beta chains share one sample of origin, sequenced in a study of T-cell reconstitution after alpha-beta-depleted transplantation in children. The authors prepared the TCRbeta library with unique molecular identifiers. Using its own MiXCR run on the PCR reads, TCRdb lists one record per CDR3 protein. The sample contains 200,000 to 250,000 distinct CDR3 sequences, about 7% of which appear only once. This sample comprised PBMCs, obtained before TCRalphabeta/CD19-depleted stem cell transplant. The receptor set was obtained from a boy aged 2 to 10 with acute lymphoblastic leukemia, due to receive a stem cell transplant.

V is TRBV5-1 and J is TRBJ1-2; D perhaps matches TRBD1 (5 bases). The V gene lost 4 bases and the J gene lost 1 base, with 8 bases spanning the gap. The CDR3 is made up of 13 amino acids. The V gene's germline CDR1 is SGHRS and CDR2 YFSETQ. The chain's CDR3 is CASSERGNYGYTF. The CDR3 DNA reads TGCGCCAGCAGCGAGAGGGGTAACTATGGCTACACCTTC.

The CDR3 nucleotides are TGCGCCAGCATGAATAGCGGGGGTGTTGGCGAGCAGTACTTC. This translates into CASMNSGGVGEQYF. V gene TRBV10-2 combines with J gene TRBJ2-7; 9 bases line up with TRBD2. The CDR3 sequence is 14 residues long. Germline V gives CDR1 WSHSY, CDR2 SAAADI. J lost 6 bases, V lost 7 bases, and 10 bases had no gene match.

This clonotype was observed many times. The V call is TRBV7-8, the J call TRBJ2-3; D is unclear. With 1 base removed from V and 2 bases from J, the gap between germline ends came to 10 bases. CDR1 and CDR2 (germline): SGHVS, FQNEAQ. This CDR3 region has 15 residues. The DNA of the CDR3 is TGTGCCAGCAGCTTAGGTCGAGTCTCCACAGATACGCAGTATTTT. Amino acid sequence: CASSLGRVSTDTQYF.

This clonotype was counted ten times or more. This chain links TRBV7-2 with TRBJ2-7; unclear D gene. Trimming removed 3 bases at V and 0 bases at J, with 6 bases between. This CDR3 comprises 13 residues. Per germline, CDR1 SGHTA and CDR2 FQGNSA. This CDR3 is CASSFAISYEQYF. CDR3 in DNA: TGTGCCAGCAGCTTCGCCATCTCCTACGAGCAGTACTTC.

This clonotype was observed a few times. The CDR3 coding sequence is TGTGCCAGCAGCCAGACACCCCGTAACTATGGCTACACCTTC. It translates to CASSQTPRNYGYTF. The chain recombines TRBV28 with TRBJ1-2; D not resolved. V was trimmed by 6 bases and J by 1 base, leaving 12 bases between them. The CDR3 is made up of 14 amino acids. From germline, CDR1 is MDHEN and CDR2 SYDVKM.

There are many counts of this clonotype. V gene TRBV28 combines with J gene TRBJ2-7; TRBD1 matches 7 bases. Germline V gene data show CDR1 as MDHEN and CDR2 as SYDVKM. V lost 7 bases to trimming and J lost 2 bases; unmatched junction nucleotides: 11. This CDR3 has 15 residues. The chain's CDR3 is CASTLTGANPYEQYF. The CDR3, as DNA: TGTGCCAGCACCCTAACAGGGGCCAACCCCTACGAGCAGTACTTC.

This clonotype was observed at least ten times. The gene calls are TRBV25-1 and TRBJ2-5; the match to TRBD1 covers 7 bases. The germline gives CDR1 MGHDK, CDR2 SYGVNS. The CDR3 consists of 15 residues. J lost 0 bases, V lost 2 bases, and 3 bases had no gene match. The CDR3 protein is CASSEKGADQETQYF. CDR3 bases: TGTGCCAGCAGTGAAAAGGGGGCGGACCAAGAGACCCAGTACTTC.

Ten or more counts support this clonotype. This chain uses TRBV12-3 or TRBV12-4 with TRBJ1-4, with 10 bases matching TRBD1. V lost 4 bases and J lost 6; bases outside the gene matches: 5. This CDR3 contains 15 residues. CDR3 protein: CASSSHGTGDEKLFF. CDR3 sequence (DNA): TGTGCCAGCAGTTCCCACGGGACAGGGGATGAAAAACTGTTTTTT.

The gene calls are TRBV7-8 and TRBJ2-7; D ambiguous. Germline-derived CDR1 and CDR2 are SGHVS and FQNEAQ. The CDR3 is made up of 14 amino acids. V lost 1 base and J 2 bases, leaving 9 bases between the germline ends. CDR3 sequence: CASSLGLQPYEQYF. CDR3 nucleotide sequence: TGTGCCAGCAGCTTAGGGTTGCAGCCCTACGAGCAGTACTTC.

The table lists this clonotype with many counts. The CDR3 sequence: CASSYRLPGATSYEQYF. DNA for the CDR3: TGTGCCAGCAGTTACCGTCTTCCTGGGGCCACCTCCTACGAGCAGTACTTC. The chain is built from TRBV6-5 and TRBJ2-7; TRBD1 might be the D (5 bases). This CDR3 is built from 17 residues. CDR1 is MNHEY, CDR2 SVGAGI, per germline. V lost 2 bases, J lost 0 bases, and 17 bases lay in between.

Many counts were recorded for this clonotype. The rearrangement links TRBV3-1 to TRBJ2-1; 10 bases agree with TRBD2. V dropped 0 bases and J dropped 2; count of bases not matched to a gene: 7. The CDR3 is made up of 18 amino acids. Looked up from germline, CDR1 is LGHDT and CDR2 is YNNKEL (reference sequence). This CDR3 is CASSQDSRSGRAYNEQFF. DNA for the CDR3: TGTGCCAGCAGCCAAGATTCTAGGAGCGGGAGGGCCTACAATGAGCAGTTCTTC.

The sample holds many counts of this clonotype. The CDR3 is CASSYSDGGREQFF. CDR3 coding DNA: TGTGCCAGCAGTTACAGCGATGGCGGGAGGGAGCAGTTCTTC. The V call is TRBV6-5, the J call TRBJ2-1, with 8 positions matching TRBD2. Germline V gene sequence: CDR1 MNHEY, CDR2 SVGAGI. V was clipped by 2 bases and J by 10 bases; unmatched bases: 7. CDR3 length: 14 amino acids.

Ten or more counts support this clonotype. The V call is TRBV10-3, the J call TRBJ2-7; 10 bases are shared with TRBD1. J was trimmed by 2 bases and V by 11 bases; bases with no gene match: 6. The length of the CDR3 is 13 residues. Germline-derived CDR1 and CDR2 are ENHRY and SYGVKD. The CDR3 here is CAGGGQGTYEQYF. The CDR3 nucleotides read TGTGCCGGCGGGGGACAGGGGACCTACGAGCAGTACTTC.

This clonotype was observed a few times. CDR3: CASSNDYRAQKPVPSQDYNEQFF. The CDR3 nucleotides are TGCGCCAGCAGCAACGATTACAGGGCCCAGAAGCCAGTTCCAAGTCAAGACTACAATGAGCAGTTCTTC. The chain is built from TRBV5-1 and TRBJ2-1; perhaps TRBD1 as D (6 bases). CDR1 SGHRS and CDR2 YFSETQ come from the germline V gene. Trimming shortened V by 4 bases and J by 3 bases, and 38 bases separated the two germline ends. The CDR3 is made up of 23 amino acids.